This T cell receptor beta chain was profiled in a study of long-term antiretroviral therapy in people with HIV (dated 2022 in TCRdb). About the study as a whole: The earliest samples were collected roughly a decade before the 2015 WHO recommendation for immediate ART, at a time when ART was usually postponed until CD4 counts fell. A retrospective serial study tested whether changes in peripheral blood TRB repertoire composition and diversity were associated with ART initiation and durable HIV suppression. The cohort contributed over 150 cryopreserved PBMC samples from about 31 adults with confirmed HIV infection, collected serially over a mean of about 6 years (range 1-12). Among the 30 to 35 participants with HIV, about 11 were female. No cross-contamination during QIAcube processing was seen in test extractions of a monoclonal T-cell line run alongside around 34 polyclonal samples. Study-wide conclusions, independent of this receptor: Starting ART was linked to a significant rise in TRB diversity, yet even with long-term ART the diversity remained significantly lower than in transplant donor controls. Inferences about post-ART repertoire changes were limited because no data were available on ART adherence, viral resistance or therapy changes. Since PBMC availability was limited, sequencing covered only the TCR beta chain, with no alpha chain pairing. Unsorted PBMC were profiled instead of sorted CD4+ and CD8+ T cells because pre-ART samples had limited cell numbers. Compared with controls, HIV repertoires had narrower CDR3 length ranges, and the network structure pointed to an antigen-experienced repertoire that shifted only slightly toward naive after ART. The samples were dated from about 2003 to 2017, and the ART regimens that were used may be less effective than current ART regimens. The repertoire was dominated across all time points by expanded TRB clones identified before ART initiation, although this dominance was seen to fluctuate and to decrease in many PLHIV after ART.

Inclusion was restricted to participants for whom at least one PBMC sample before ART initiation and at least two post-ART samples were available. Every participant with HIV received treatment in the United States of America. Before DNA extraction, cryopreserved samples containing about 1-10 million PBMC were thawed and washed. At the time of the earliest PBMC sample, participants with HIV were aged between about 20 and 60 years. Per participant, PBMC samples came from 1-4 timepoints prior to ART initiation and 2-8 timepoints following ART initiation, for a median of 7 samples. Serial HIV viral load, CD4+ T-cell count, ART history and demographic data were obtained for every participant. Using a Qiagen kit on a QIAcube, genomic DNA was extracted from unsorted PBMC, with samples processed in batches of 12. The immunoSEQ hsTCRB v3.0 assay was used at survey level resolution to sequence the TRB variable region. The targeted TRB sequencing depth was about 40,000-55,000 T-cell genomes per sample. TRB libraries were pooled and sequenced on an Illumina MiSeq using a v3 150-cycle kit. As for the original processing: Repertoire analysis was performed in R inside a reproducible Nextflow workflow that covered QC, data transformation and analysis. LymphoSeq2, an R package for exploring AIRR-Seq data, was used to implement the custom analyses. A handful of samples that produced fewer than 5000 total TRB sequences were removed, so 190 or so HIV repertoires were analyzed. Among the 180 to 200 HIV repertoires that were kept, around 60 were collected before ART initiation and more than 120 were collected after ART initiation. Each repertoire was downsampled to 5000 TRB nucleotide sequences, and summary statistics were averaged across 100 downsampling iterations. Only TRB sequences with CDR3 regions of at least seven amino acids were retained for analysis. Diversity was assessed using a clonality score derived from Shannon entropy and using the Gini coefficient. In the repertoire networks, any two of the top 5000 CDR3 amino acid sequences were connected whenever the two sequences differed by an edit distance of one. Antigen specificity groups and MHC restriction were predicted for TRB CDR3 amino acid sequences with GLIPH2. Known CMV, EBV, HIV or tissue antigen associations were flagged by matching CDR3 amino acid sequences against VDJdb and McPAS-TCR. Pre-ART, post-ART and control groups were compared with Wilcoxon signed-rank tests and Holm-Bonferroni correction. TCRdb re-hosts the immuneACCESS table, in-frame sequences only. Its copies lack some clones; in the studies checked, an unresolved V gene accounts for under half of them, and the cause for the rest is not known. That table furnishes V, J and clone size, whereas the DNA furnished D and trimming. This sample holds 30,000 to 40,000 clones; roughly 80% were observed only once. The ten most abundant clones make up under 15% of the sample.

About this clone itself: There is no known antigen for this receptor. No base quality values were provided; no much bigger clone lies one nucleotide off.

V lost 2 bases and J lost 5 bases, and the count of bases not matched to a germline gene is 7. CDR1 and CDR2, per the germline V gene (reference sequence), are LNHDA and SQIVND. Inclusive of the bounding cysteine and phenylalanine, the CDR3 is 15 residues long. Only the CDR3 portion is preserved as DNA: 45 bases, with reading frame beginning at the first base. The sequencing here drew on unsorted PBMCs, taken 0.3 years after starting antiretroviral therapy. The receptor chain draws on TRBV19 and TRBJ2-7, and TRBD2 aligns with 9 junction nucleotides. The sequence was obtained from a man aged 18 to 29 with HIV. The CDR3 reads CASSISREGFHEQYF. The DNA is as follows: TGTGCCAGTAGTATATCGCGGGAGGGCTTTCACGAGCAGTACTTC.